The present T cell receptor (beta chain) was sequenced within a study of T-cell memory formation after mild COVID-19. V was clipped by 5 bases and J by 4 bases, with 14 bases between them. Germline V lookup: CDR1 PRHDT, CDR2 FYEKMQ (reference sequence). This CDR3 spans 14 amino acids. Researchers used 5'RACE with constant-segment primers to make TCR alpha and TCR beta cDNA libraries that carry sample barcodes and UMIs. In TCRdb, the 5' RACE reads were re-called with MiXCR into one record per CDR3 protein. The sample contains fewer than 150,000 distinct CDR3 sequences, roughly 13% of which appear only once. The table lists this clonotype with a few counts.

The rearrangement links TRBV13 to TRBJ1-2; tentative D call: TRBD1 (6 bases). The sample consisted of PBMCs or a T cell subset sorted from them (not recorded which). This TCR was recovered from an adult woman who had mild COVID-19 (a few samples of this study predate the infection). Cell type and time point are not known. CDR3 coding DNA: TGTGCCAGCAGCCCCAGGGGCCCCGGCTATGGCTACACCTTC. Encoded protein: CASSPRGPGYGYTF. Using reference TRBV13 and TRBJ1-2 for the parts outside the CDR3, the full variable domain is AAGVIQSPRHLIKEKRETATLKCYPIPRHDTVYWYQQGPGQDPQFLISFYEKMQSDKGSIPDRFSAQQFSDYHSELNMSSLELGDSALYFCASSPRGPGYGYTFGSGTRLTVV.